Presented here are 31 T cell receptor beta chains from one specimen sequenced in a study of shared clonotypes between healthy human individuals. The method was immunoSEQ multiplex PCR; TCRdb's version includes in-frame clones alone and lacks a portion of them. The sample holds about 2.4 million clones, 80% to 95% seen once. The sequenced material came from naive CD4+ T cells from PBMCs. Indicated subset: CD45RA+ positively selected. These receptors came from a man between 18 and 35 years old in good health. Some clones in this sample may be carry-over from other donors' samples.

The table lists this clone with a count of one. This chain links TRBV30 with TRBJ2-5, with TRBD2 matching over 7 bases. The closer fit of TRBJ2-7 to the DNA end suggests the J call may be wrong. The CDR3 length is 16 residues. Germline V gives CDR1 GTSNPN, CDR2 SVGIG (reference sequence). CDR3 sequence reads: CAWSVPLGRASYEQYF. CDR3 nucleotide sequence: TGTGCCTGGAGTGTTCCCCTTGGGAGGGCCTCCTACGAGCAGTACTTC.

The genes are TRBV12-5 and TRBJ1-2, with unresolved D. Trimming pared 4 bases from V and 8 bases from J, leaving 17 bases between. In germline, CDR1 is LGHNT, CDR2 FRNRAP. The CDR3 loop spans 14 amino acids. The CDR3 bases are TGTGCTAGTGGTTCGGCAGGTAGTCAGTTCGGCTACACCTTC. It specifies CASGSAGSQFGYTF.

The CDR3 bases are TGTGCCAGTAGCGGACAGGGACAGGCCTACGAGCAGTACTTC. Amino acids: CASSGQGQAYEQYF. This chain joins TRBV19 and TRBJ2-7; 8 bases agree with TRBD1. The V and J ends lost 6 bases and 2 bases, in that order; junction bases with no gene match: 6. This CDR3 contains 14 residues. CDR1 and CDR2 from the germline V gene are LNHDA and SQIVND (reference sequence).

This sequence joins TRBV25-1 and TRBJ1-3; D is undetermined. V was cut by 0 bases and J by 8 bases, with 8 bases left in between. The CDR3 consists of 13 residues. In germline, CDR1 is MGHDK, CDR2 SYGVNS. CDR3 amino acids: CASSEYQSDTIYF. The DNA for the CDR3 is TGTGCCAGCAGTGAATACCAGAGTGACACCATATATTTT.

This clone was detected once. V and J are TRBV19 and TRBJ2-3; TRBD2 is a possible D gene (5 bases). The V gene lost 4 bases and the J gene lost 3 bases, with 17 bases spanning the gap. This CDR3 comprises 16 residues. The germline V gene has CDR1 LNHDA and CDR2 SQIVND (reference sequence). CDR3 coding DNA: TGTGCCAGTAGTAGTCCGGACGGAGGAGGTACAGATACGCAGTATTTT. Translating it yields CASSSPDGGGTDTQYF.

The chain links TRBV19 to TRBJ1-2; D unresolved. Per germline, CDR1 LNHDA and CDR2 SQIVND (reference sequence). Trimming shortened V by 5 bases and J by 4 bases, and 14 bases separated the two germline ends. The CDR3 runs 14 residues. The CDR3 protein is CASSDGGTPYGYTF. The DNA for the CDR3 is TGTGCCAGTAGTGACGGTGGAACCCCCTATGGCTACACCTTC.

This chain uses TRBV7-8 with TRBJ2-3; D tentatively fits TRBD1 or TRBD2 (5 bases each). The ends were cut back, 1 base at V and 1 base at J, with 9 bases in the middle. This CDR3 region has 15 residues. The V gene's germline CDR1 is SGHVS and CDR2 FQNEAQ. The CDR3 spells CASSLVRGGTDTQYF. In nucleotides, the CDR3 is TGTGCCAGCAGCTTAGTAAGGGGAGGCACAGATACGCAGTATTTT.

The count of this clone is one. The chain uses TRBV28 and TRBJ2-7; possible D gene TRBD2, 5 bases. The CDR3 totals 11 residues. V lost 7 bases and J 3 bases, leaving 7 bases between the germline ends. CDR1 MDHEN and CDR2 SYDVKM come from the germline V gene. The CDR3 sequence is CASTGYYEQYF. CDR3 sequence (DNA): TGTGCCAGCACGGGGTACTACGAGCAGTACTTC.

CDR3 region: CASSSSLTARGYTF. CDR3 DNA: TGTGCCAGCAGTTCATCCCTTACCGCGAGGGGCTACACCTTC. The V call is TRBV27, the J call TRBJ1-2; no definite D call. The ends were cut back, 4 bases at V and 8 bases at J, with 17 bases in the middle. Germline CDR1 and CDR2: MNHEY and SMNVEV (reference sequence). The CDR3 has 14 amino acids.

V usage is TRBV7-3 and J usage is TRBJ2-1; D remains unclear. This CDR3 has 16 amino acids. Germline values: CDR1 SGHTA, CDR2 FQGTGA. Trimming left V 5 bases short and J 6 bases short, with 20 bases between. The DNA of the CDR3 is TGTGCCAGCAGCCGCCGCGGTGGATCGAGAGGCAATGAGCAGTTCTTC. Its translation is CASSRRGGSRGNEQFF.

The chain uses TRBV29-1 and TRBJ1-1; no definite D call. CDR1 and CDR2 from the germline V gene are SQVTM and ANQGSEA. Trimming removed 5 bases at V and 4 bases at J, with 11 bases between. The CDR3 has 12 amino acids. In DNA, the CDR3 is TGCAGCGTTAAGGGTTTTGCCACTGAAGCTTTCTTT. Its protein product is CSVKGFATEAFF.

V gene TRBV7-2 combines with J gene TRBJ1-5; 8 nucleotides line up with TRBD1. The V and J ends lost 1 base and 6 bases, in that order; junction bases with no gene match: 5. Germline assignment: CDR1 SGHTA and CDR2 FQGNSA. The CDR3 spans 15 residues. CDR3 region: CASSLGPGGIQPQHF. The CDR3 DNA reads TGTGCCAGCAGCTTAGGTCCAGGGGGCATTCAGCCCCAGCATTTT.

This rearrangement joins TRBV6-1 to TRBJ2-5; TRBD1 aligns across 8 bases. Germline V gene data show CDR1 as MNHNS and CDR2 as SASEGT. The CDR3 has 13 amino acids. V was clipped by 5 bases and J by 4 bases; unmatched bases: 3. The CDR3 DNA reads TGTGCCAGCAGTTCGGACAGGGTAGAGACCCAGTACTTC. Protein: CASSSDRVETQYF.

A remark on this clone: In the same sample, other DNA sequences code for this CDR3. The chain is built from TRBV9 and TRBJ2-6, with D maybe TRBD2 (5 bases). The CDR3 covers 15 residues. Per germline, CDR1 SGDLS and CDR2 YYNGEE. V lost 0 bases and J lost 3, with 7 bases in between. The CDR3 DNA reads TGTGCCAGCAGCGTAGCGGGGAGTGGGGCCAACGTCCTGACTTTC. Encoded protein: CASSVAGSGANVLTF.

The chain couples TRBV5-1 to TRBJ2-5; D might be TRBD1 or TRBD2, each matching 5 bases. The CDR3 loop spans 16 amino acids. V lost 0 bases, J lost 4 bases, and 16 bases lay in between. Germline V gene lookup returns CDR1 SGHRS and CDR2 YFSETQ. The CDR3 bases are TGCGCCAGCAGCTTGGCCACGGGGCAGGGATTAGAGACCCAGTACTTC. Protein: CASSLATGQGLETQYF.

To note about this clone: At one end, the junction sequence differs from germline, possibly due to a read error. The V and J genes are TRBV18 and TRBJ2-6; 11 nucleotides agree with TRBD2. The CDR3 runs 18 residues. CDR1 is KGHSH, CDR2 LQKENI, per germline. CDR3 nucleotides: TGTGCCAACTCACTCTTAGCGGGAGGGTCCACTGGGGCCAACGTCCTGACTTTC. Translation: CANSLLAGGSTGANVLTF.

The V and J genes are TRBV19 and TRBJ2-1; D is uncertain. With 5 bases removed from V and 2 bases from J, the gap between germline ends came to 4 bases. In germline, CDR1 is LNHDA, CDR2 SQIVND (reference sequence). The CDR3 consists of 12 residues. The CDR3 DNA is TGTGCCAGTAGTGTAACCTACAATGAGCAGTTCTTC. This translates into CASSVTYNEQFF.

As DNA, the CDR3 is TGTGCCAGCACCGAAGGGTATACGTACGAGCAGTACTTC. Translation gives CASTEGYTYEQYF. The V and J genes are TRBV6-6 and TRBJ2-7; no reliable D call. This CDR3 region has 13 residues. The germline V and J ends were trimmed by 7 bases and 4 bases, with 14 bases remaining between them. CDR1 and CDR2 from the germline V gene are MNHNY and SVGAGI (reference sequence).

The gene calls are TRBV4-2 and TRBJ2-1, with unresolved D. V lost 0 bases and J 6 bases, leaving 9 bases between the germline ends. Germline CDR1 and CDR2: LGHNA and YNFKEQ. This CDR3 region has 14 residues. As DNA, the CDR3 is TGTGCCAGCAGCCAAGATTCCAGAATCAATGAGCAGTTCTTC. It specifies CASSQDSRINEQFF.

The chain has TRBV4-1 and TRBJ2-7; 9 bases align to TRBD1. The germline V gene encodes CDR1 MGHRA and CDR2 YSYEKL. V trimming: 6 bases; J trimming: 0 bases; junction bases outside the gene matches: 6. The CDR3 runs to 15 residues. For the CDR3, the DNA is TGCGCCAGCAGTCTCGGACAGGGGAGCTCCTACGAGCAGTACTTC. Translated: CASSLGQGSSYEQYF.

CDR3 sequence reads: CASSVQQGYEQYF. CDR3 sequence (DNA): TGTGCCAGCAGTGTGCAACAGGGATACGAGCAGTACTTC. J is TRBJ2-7 and V is TRBV6-1, with D possibly being TRBD1 (6 bases). The CDR3 is made up of 13 amino acids. Germline loops: CDR1 MNHNS, CDR2 SASEGT. The V and J ends lost 4 bases and 4 bases respectively, with 11 bases between them.

V usage is TRBV9 and J usage is TRBJ1-2, with D unclear. The CDR3 runs 12 residues. The germline V gene has CDR1 SGDLS and CDR2 YYNGEE. Trimming pared 0 bases from V and 10 bases from J, leaving 10 bases between. Here the CDR3 DNA reads TGTGCCAGCAGCGTAGTCCCAGCTGTCTACACCTTC. Protein: CASSVVPAVYTF. The full variable domain, its missing parts supplied by reference TRBV9 and TRBJ1-2, is DSGVTQTPKHLITATGQRVTLRCSPRSGDLSVYWYQQSLDQGLQFLIQYYNGEERAKGNILERFSAQQFPDLHSELNLSSLELGDSALYFCASSVVPAVYTFGSGTRLTVV.

This chain connects TRBV7-9 to TRBJ2-1; weak D call: TRBD2 (5 bases). The CDR3 has 17 amino acids. V shed 5 bases and J shed 9 bases, with 26 bases lying between them. Germline CDR1 reads SEHNR; CDR2 reads FQNEAQ (reference sequence). CDR3 protein: CASSPNAADPGVGEQFF. The CDR3 bases are TGTGCCAGCAGCCCGAACGCGGCGGACCCCGGGGTAGGTGAGCAGTTCTTC.

V and J are TRBV7-8 and TRBJ2-7; TRBD2 matches 13 bases. Losses at the gene ends were 4 bases for V and 4 bases for J; bases not matched to a gene: 4. From germline, CDR1 is SGHVS and CDR2 FQNEAQ. This CDR3 contains 15 residues. The CDR3 region has the DNA TGTGCCAGCAGCTCGACTAGCGGGAGGACTTACGAGCAGTACTTC. This encodes CASSSTSGRTYEQYF.

In the case of this clone: Other DNA variants within this sample encode the same CDR3. CDR3 protein: CSVVGAGANVLTF. The CDR3 DNA is TGCAGCGTTGTGGGGGCCGGGGCCAACGTCCTGACTTTC. The chain carries TRBV29-1 and TRBJ2-6; TRBD1 is a possible D gene (6 bases). The CDR3 runs 13 residues. Germline assignment: CDR1 SQVTM and CDR2 ANQGSEA. The ends were cut back, 4 bases at V and 4 bases at J, with 8 bases in the middle.

J is TRBJ2-5 and V is TRBV18; 8 nucleotides match TRBD1. From germline, CDR1 is KGHSH and CDR2 LQKENI. The CDR3 length is 16 residues. V lost 3 bases to trimming and J lost 5 bases; unmatched junction nucleotides: 11. The CDR3 DNA reads as TGTGCCAGCTCACCCCCGACAGGGGTCACCGGCGAGACCCAGTACTTC. It specifies CASSPPTGVTGETQYF.

The rearrangement uses TRBV5-1 and TRBJ2-1; D is uncertain. The CDR3 length is 15 residues. V was trimmed by 1 base and J by 9 bases, leaving 17 bases between them. Germline V gene lookup returns CDR1 SGHRS and CDR2 YFSETQ. The CDR3 protein is CASSLLILPTAEQFF. CDR3 coding DNA: TGCGCCAGCAGCTTGCTGATCCTCCCGACGGCTGAGCAGTTCTTC. Supplemented by reference TRBV5-1 and TRBJ2-1, the full variable domain reads KAGVTQTPRYLIKTRGQQVTLSCSPISGHRSVSWYQQTPGQGLQFLFEYFSETQRNKGNFPGRFSGRQFSNSRSEMNVSTLELGDSALYLCASSLLILPTAEQFFGPGTRLTVL.

The V and J genes are TRBV6-6 and TRBJ2-7; weak D call: TRBD2 (6 bases). This CDR3 is built from 15 residues. CDR1 MNHNY and CDR2 SVGAGI come from the germline V gene (reference sequence). The V and J ends lost 0 bases and 2 bases respectively, with 11 bases between them. The CDR3 loop reads CASSYSGGAAYEQYF. CDR3 nucleotide sequence: TGTGCCAGCAGTTACTCAGGCGGGGCGGCCTACGAGCAGTACTTC.

For the CDR3, the DNA is TGTGCTAGTGGTTTGGGCAGGGGGATTCAGGACAATGAGCAGTTCTTC. It specifies CASGLGRGIQDNEQFF. The chain couples TRBV12-5 to TRBJ2-1, with TRBD1 matching over 7 bases. With V trimmed by 1 base and J by 5 bases, 8 bases remained unmatched. Germline assignment: CDR1 LGHNT and CDR2 FRNRAP. The CDR3 sequence is 16 residues long.

This clone was seen a single time. The rearrangement uses TRBV21-1 and TRBJ2-1; TRBD2, the D gene given by the table, was not confirmed from the DNA. TRBV21-1 has pseudogene status. The CDR3 has 16 residues. CDR3 region: CASSIGRESSYNEQFF. The CDR3 nucleotides read TGTGCCAGCAGCATAGGACGGGAGAGCTCCTACAATGAGCAGTTCTTC.

The J gene is TRBJ2-7, the V gene TRBV25-1; tentatively, D is TRBD1 or TRBD2 (5 bases each). The CDR3 is made up of 15 amino acids. CDR1 is MGHDK, CDR2 SYGVNS, per germline. The germline V and J ends were trimmed by 2 bases and 0 bases, with 11 bases remaining between them. This CDR3 reads CASSERDGSSYEQYF. In DNA, the CDR3 is TGTGCCAGCAGTGAACGGGACGGGTCCTCCTACGAGCAGTACTTC.